This TCR beta chain was sequenced for a study of T cells in Graves' hyperthyroidism and ophthalmopathy (dated by TCRdb to about 2019). For the wider study: Peripheral blood samples were taken at the time of initial diagnosis, prior to any treatment. To identify TCR V-J signatures that set the groups apart, the researchers used a discovery cohort of 100 patients, made up of roughly 40 with Graves' ophthalmopathy and about 59 with stable Graves' hyperthyroidism. An independent validation cohort of fewer than 20 hyperthyroidism patients and 17 patients who later progressed to ophthalmopathy tested prospective prediction of ophthalmopathy. The approximately 97 discovery patients were randomly divided into training and test sets at a 7:3 ratio. Thyroid tissue and blood T-cell repertoires from six Graves' hyperthyroidism patients were also compared in the study. Following sampling, methimazole starting at 30 mg daily was given to hyperthyroidism patients, and high-dose intravenous methylprednisolone was given to ophthalmopathy patients. TCR Vbeta CDR3 sequencing of 120 to 150 peripheral blood samples (about 45 ophthalmopathy, 75 to 85 hyperthyroidism and approximately 17 progressor patients) is reported in the paper.

Results and caveats for the whole study, not just this receptor: A 13 V-J signature model separated ophthalmopathy from stable hyperthyroidism, with 87.88% sensitivity and roughly 81% specificity in cross-validation and 80%/75% in testing. During validation, the model predicted progression to ophthalmopathy a median of about 6.5 months ahead of onset, with approximately 71% sensitivity and roughly 72% specificity. No statistical method was used to fix the sample size in advance, and group allocation was not hidden from the investigators. Blood samples also contained most of the expanded thyroid clonotypes (frequency above 0.001), which suggests that blood repertoires may reflect thyroid immune responses.

V is reduced by 4 bases and J by 2 bases, leaving a spacing of 15 bases between them. Via the germline V gene, CDR1 is SNHLY and CDR2 FYNNEI. The cysteine opens and the phenylalanine closes a CDR3 of 16 amino acids. The read is trimmed to its CDR3 DNA, 48 bases read in frame from base 1. The TCR beta CDR3 regions were amplified from RNA transcripts. A first-round RT-PCR of the TCR CDR3 used the HTBI primer set with the Qiagen OneStep RT-PCR kit. A second multiplex PCR round built the libraries, followed by size selection and purification. Sequencing of the libraries was done on an Illumina HiSeq2000 using paired-end 100 bp reads. Per the source publication's procedure: SOAPnuke was used to process the raw data, with reads discarded if the reads contained adapters or uncalled bases, had a mean Phred below 15, or lacked an exact constant-primer or identifier match. COPE v1.2.5 was used to merge the high-quality paired reads, and each unique nucleotide sequence was defined as a clonotype. MiTCR v1.1 was used to align clonotypes to the IMGT TRBV, TRBD and TRBJ reference segments. The analysis was restricted to V-J combinations with a frequency above 0.0001, which together covered about 99% of the repertoires. The TCS score was defined as the ratio of F50 (clonal expansion) to E x V (chaos), calculated using BLOSUM62-based TCRdist between CDR3 peptides within each V-J. Welch's t-statistics and random forest reduced 514 V-J features to roughly 13, which were used in a naive Bayes classifier (R e1071). The public reads were run again by TCRdb, first through fastp at Q25 and then through MiXCR, and only productive beta chains were kept. Rows matching on CDR3 protein sequence are summarized as one entry with the most common DNA and genes. Clone size and V and J calls follow TCRdb, not the original study. The table for this sample lists approximately 570,000 distinct CDR3 sequences; nearly 20% of them were counted only once. Less than 55% of the sample belongs to the ten largest clones.

Ophthalmopathy patients had moderately to severely active disease, Clinical Activity Score of at least 3, NOSPECS grade of at least 4, and duration under 3 months. The study excluded patients with uncontrolled infections, other autoimmune diseases, pregnancy or lactation. Diagnoses were established on the basis of clinical symptoms, serum thyroxine and TRAb, thyroid ultrasound, and orbital computed tomography. PBMCs were separated from 10 ml of fresh peripheral blood using Ficoll-Paque density gradient centrifugation. Trizol reagent was used to extract total RNA, and RNA quality was then checked on an Agilent 2100 Bioanalyzer. This clonotype was counted between two and nine times. Its specific antigen is unknown. It has no much larger one-base neighbor in the sample; base qualities were not kept.

Sequencing was done on a sample of blood. The sequence was collected from a middle-aged man with Graves' ophthalmopathy. The sequence links TRBV2 to TRBJ1-3; too little of a D gene remains to name it. The CDR3 region: CASSVSSILPGNTIYF. The nucleotide sequence is TGTGCCAGCAGTGTTTCCTCGATACTCCCTGGAAACACCATATATTTT.